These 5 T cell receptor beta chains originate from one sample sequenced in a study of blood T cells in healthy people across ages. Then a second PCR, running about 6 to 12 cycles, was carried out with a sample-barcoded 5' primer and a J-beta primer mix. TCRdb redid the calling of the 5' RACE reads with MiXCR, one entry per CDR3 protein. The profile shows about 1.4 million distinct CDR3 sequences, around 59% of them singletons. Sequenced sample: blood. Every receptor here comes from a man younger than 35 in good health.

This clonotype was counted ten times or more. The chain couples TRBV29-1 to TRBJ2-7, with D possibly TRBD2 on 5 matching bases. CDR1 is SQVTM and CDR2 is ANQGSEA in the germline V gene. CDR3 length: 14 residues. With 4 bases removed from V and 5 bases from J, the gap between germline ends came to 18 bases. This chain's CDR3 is CSVAGLRGIDEQYF. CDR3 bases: TGCAGCGTTGCCGGTCTTCGGGGTATCGACGAGCAGTACTTC.

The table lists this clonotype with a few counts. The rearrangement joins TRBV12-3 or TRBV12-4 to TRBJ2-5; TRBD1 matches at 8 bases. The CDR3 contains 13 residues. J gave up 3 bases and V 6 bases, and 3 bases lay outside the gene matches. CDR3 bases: TGTGCCAGCAGCCGGACAGGGAAAGAGACCCAGTACTTC. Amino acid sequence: CASSRTGKETQYF.

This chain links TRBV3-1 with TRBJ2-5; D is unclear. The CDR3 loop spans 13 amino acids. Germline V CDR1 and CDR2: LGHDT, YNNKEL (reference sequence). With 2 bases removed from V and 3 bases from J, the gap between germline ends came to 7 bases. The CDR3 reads CASSQTPEETQYF. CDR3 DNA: TGTGCCAGCAGCCAAACCCCTGAAGAGACCCAGTACTTC.

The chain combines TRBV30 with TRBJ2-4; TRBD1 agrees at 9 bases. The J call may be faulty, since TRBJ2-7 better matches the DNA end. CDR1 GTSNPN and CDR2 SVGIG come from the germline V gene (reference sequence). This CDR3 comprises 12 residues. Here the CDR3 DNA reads TGTGCCTGGGGACAGGGGTACTACGAGCAGTACTTC. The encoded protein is CAWGQGYYEQYF.

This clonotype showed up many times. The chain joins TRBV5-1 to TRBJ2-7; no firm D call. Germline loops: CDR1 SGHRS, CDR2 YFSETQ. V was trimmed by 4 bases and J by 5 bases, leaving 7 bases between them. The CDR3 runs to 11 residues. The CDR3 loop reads CASSLLNEQYF. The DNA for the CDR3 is TGCGCCAGCAGCCTGCTAAACGAGCAGTACTTC.